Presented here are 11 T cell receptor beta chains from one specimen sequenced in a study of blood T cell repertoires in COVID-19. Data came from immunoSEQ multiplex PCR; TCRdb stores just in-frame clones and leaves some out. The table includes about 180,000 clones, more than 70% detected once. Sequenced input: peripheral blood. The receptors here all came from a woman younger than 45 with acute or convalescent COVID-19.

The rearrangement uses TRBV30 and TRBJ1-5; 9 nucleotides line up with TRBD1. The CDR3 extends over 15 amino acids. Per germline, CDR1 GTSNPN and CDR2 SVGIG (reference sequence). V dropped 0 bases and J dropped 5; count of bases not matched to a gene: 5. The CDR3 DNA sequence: TGTGCCTGGAGTGTAGGGACAGGGCTTTATCAGCCCCAGCATTTT. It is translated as CAWSVGTGLYQPQHF.

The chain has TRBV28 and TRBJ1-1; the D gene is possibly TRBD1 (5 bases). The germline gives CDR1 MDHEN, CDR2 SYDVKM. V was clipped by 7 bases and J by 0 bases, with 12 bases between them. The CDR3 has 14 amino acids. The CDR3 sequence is CASKRGGMNTEAFF. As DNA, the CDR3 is TGTGCCAGCAAGAGGGGAGGTATGAACACTGAAGCTTTCTTT.

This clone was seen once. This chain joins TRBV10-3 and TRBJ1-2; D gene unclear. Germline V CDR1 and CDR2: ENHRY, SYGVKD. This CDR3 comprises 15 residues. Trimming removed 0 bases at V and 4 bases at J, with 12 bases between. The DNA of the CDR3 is TGTGCCATCAGTGAGTCCGTGGAGGGAAGCTATGGCTACACCTTC. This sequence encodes CAISESVEGSYGYTF.

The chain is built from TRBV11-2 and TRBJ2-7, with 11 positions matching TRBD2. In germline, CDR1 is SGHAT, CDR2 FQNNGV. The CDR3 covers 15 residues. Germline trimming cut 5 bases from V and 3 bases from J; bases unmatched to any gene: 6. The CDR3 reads CASSESLAGGYEQYF. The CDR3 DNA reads TGTGCCAGCAGCGAGTCCCTAGCGGGAGGCTACGAGCAGTACTTC.

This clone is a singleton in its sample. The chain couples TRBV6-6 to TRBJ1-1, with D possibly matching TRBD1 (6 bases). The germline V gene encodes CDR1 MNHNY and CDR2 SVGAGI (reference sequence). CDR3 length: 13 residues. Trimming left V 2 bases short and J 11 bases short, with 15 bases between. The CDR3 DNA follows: TGTGCCAGCAGTTACGGCCAGGGGTCATCGGCTTTCTTT. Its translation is CASSYGQGSSAFF.

CDR3 in DNA: TGTGCCATCGGTCGCGGGACAGGTGGAGGTGAGCAGTTCTTC. It codes for CAIGRGTGGGEQFF. J is TRBJ2-1 and V is TRBV10-3; 8 bases align to TRBD1. The CDR3 has 14 amino acids. V lost 8 bases, J lost 9 bases, and 12 bases stayed unmatched. CDR1 and CDR2 from the germline V gene are ENHRY and SYGVKD.

The CDR3 region has the DNA TGTGCCAGCTCACGCCTAGCGATTCCAAACAATGAGCAGTTCTTC. It translates to CASSRLAIPNNEQFF. The gene calls are TRBV18 and TRBJ2-1, with a tentative D call TRBD2 (6 bases). CDR1 and CDR2 (germline): KGHSH, LQKENI. Trimming cost V 4 bases and J 5 bases, with 15 bases left between them. The CDR3 spans 15 residues. Drawing the rest from reference TRBV18 and TRBJ2-1, the complete variable domain is NAGVMQNPRHLVRRRGQEARLRCSPMKGHSHVYWYRQLPEEGLKFMVYLQKENIIDESGMPKERFSAEFPKEGPSILRIQQVVRGDSAAYFCASSRLAIPNNEQFFGPGTRLTVL.

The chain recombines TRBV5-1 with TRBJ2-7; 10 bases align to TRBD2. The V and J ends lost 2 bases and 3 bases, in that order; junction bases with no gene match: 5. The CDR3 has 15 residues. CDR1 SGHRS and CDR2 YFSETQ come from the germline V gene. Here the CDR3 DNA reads TGCGCCAGCAGCTTTGGCAGCGGGAGGGACTACGAGCAGTACTTC. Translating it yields CASSFGSGRDYEQYF.

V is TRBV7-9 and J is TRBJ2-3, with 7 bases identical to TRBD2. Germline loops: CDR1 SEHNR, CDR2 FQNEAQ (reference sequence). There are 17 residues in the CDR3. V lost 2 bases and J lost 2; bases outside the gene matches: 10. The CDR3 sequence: CASSLSASGSLTDTQYF. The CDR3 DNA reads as TGTGCCAGCAGCTTATCGGCTAGCGGATCCCTCACAGATACGCAGTATTTT.

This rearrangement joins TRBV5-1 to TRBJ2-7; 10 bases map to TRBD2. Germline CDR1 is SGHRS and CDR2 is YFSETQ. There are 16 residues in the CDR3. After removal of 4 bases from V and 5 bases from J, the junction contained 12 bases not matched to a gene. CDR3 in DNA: TGCGCCAGCAGCCCTACCCCTAGCGGGAGCTTGCACGAGCAGTACTTC. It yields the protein CASSPTPSGSLHEQYF.

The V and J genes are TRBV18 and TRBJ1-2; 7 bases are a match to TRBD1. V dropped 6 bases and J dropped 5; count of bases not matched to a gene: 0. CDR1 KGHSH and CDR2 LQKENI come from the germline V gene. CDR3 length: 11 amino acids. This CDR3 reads CASSGQYGYTF. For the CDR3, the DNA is TGTGCCAGCTCGGGACAGTATGGCTACACCTTC.